Detailed here is one T cell receptor (beta chain). This clone's antigen is unknown. No much larger clonotype is one base removed from it; base qualities were not supplied. V and J are truncated by 5 bases and 5 bases respectively, leaving an intervening sequence of 14 bases. The germline V gene provides CDR1 SGHVS and CDR2 FQNEAQ. Spanning cysteine to phenylalanine, the CDR3 consists of 14 amino acids. Only CDR3 DNA is held: 42 bases, read in frame from base 1. Libraries came from the immunoSEQ multiplex PCR assay. TCRdb obtained this table from immuneACCESS and retained in-frame rearrangements with V and J assigned. These tables miss some clones; where compared with another copy, unresolved V genes account for less than half of the shortfall, and the remainder is unexplained. The sample table contains just under 60,000 clones; only one count was recorded for roughly 90% of them. The ten most abundant clones make up about 1.7% of the sample.

These data are taken from a study of control samples from healthy donors and cancer patients (dated by TCRdb to 2020 to 2022). The clonotype originates from a man in his forties with colorectal cancer. The sequencing input was PBMCs. The chain was built from TRBV7-8 and TRBJ2-3, and possibly TRBD1, on 7 matching bases. In nucleotide form, the sequence is TGTGCCAGCAGCGGAGGGGGCGGGGAAGATACGCAGTATTTT. It encodes CASSGGGGEDTQYF.